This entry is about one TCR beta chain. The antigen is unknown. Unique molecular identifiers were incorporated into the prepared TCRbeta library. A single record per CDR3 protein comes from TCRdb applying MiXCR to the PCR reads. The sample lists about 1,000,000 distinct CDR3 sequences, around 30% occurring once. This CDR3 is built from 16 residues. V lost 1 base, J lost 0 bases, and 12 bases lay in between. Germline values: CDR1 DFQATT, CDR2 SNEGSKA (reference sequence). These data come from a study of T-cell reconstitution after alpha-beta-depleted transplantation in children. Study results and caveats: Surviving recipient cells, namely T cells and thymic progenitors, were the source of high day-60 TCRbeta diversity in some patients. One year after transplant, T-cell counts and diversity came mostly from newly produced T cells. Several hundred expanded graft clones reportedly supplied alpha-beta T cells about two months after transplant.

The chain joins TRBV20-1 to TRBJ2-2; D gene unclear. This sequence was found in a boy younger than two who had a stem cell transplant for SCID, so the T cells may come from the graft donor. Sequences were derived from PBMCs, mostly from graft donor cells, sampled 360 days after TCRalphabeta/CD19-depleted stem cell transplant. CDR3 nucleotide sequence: TGCAGTGCTAGAGGCCTCGTTGGGGCGAACACCGGGGAGCTGTTTTTT. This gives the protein CSARGLVGANTGELFF.